This T cell receptor (beta chain) was found in a study of blood T cell repertoires in COVID-19. This clone has more than one count but fewer than ten. TCRdb keeps only in-frame clones here, not all; method: immunoSEQ multiplex PCR. The sample lists some 320,000 clones, roughly nine tenths occurring once. Germline CDR1 LGHDT, CDR2 YNNKEL (reference sequence). The CDR3 length is 13 residues. V lost 4 bases to trimming and J lost 7 bases; unmatched junction nucleotides: 2. The rearrangement joins TRBV3-1 (or the pseudogene TRBV3-2) to TRBJ1-4; TRBD1 matches 8 bases. This receptor was taken from a man aged 55 to 69 who had recovered from COVID-19. The sequenced sample consisted of PBMCs or T cells enriched from blood (not recorded which). The DNA of the CDR3 is TGTGCCAGCAGCCGGACAGGGCCTGAAAAACTGTTTTTT. The encoded protein is CASSRTGPEKLFF.